This T cell receptor beta chain was retrieved from a study of CD4+ T cells in melanoma. The protocol was immunoSEQ multiplex PCR, while the TCRdb copy is restricted to in-frame clones and leaves out a portion. The sample yields fewer than 55,000 clones, approximately 92% seen once. This clone occurred once. The antigen is unknown. The study's findings and limits: A reported correlation linked neoantigen-specific CD4+ T cells to CD8+, macrophage and B cell function. Reportedly, melanoma neoantigen-specific CD4+ T cells showed varied differentiation states.

The CDR3 is 13 amino acids. Trimming stripped 6 bases from V and 4 bases from J, with 12 bases between. Germline-derived CDR1 and CDR2 are SGHTA and FQGTGA. The sequenced sample consisted of peripheral blood. J is TRBJ1-1 and V is TRBV7-3, with D possibly TRBD1 on 5 matching bases. The clonotype comes from a human donor with melanoma. The CDR3 region is CASSLPGRTEAFF. In DNA, the CDR3 is TGTGCCAGCAGTCTCCCGGGACGCACTGAAGCTTTCTTT.